This T cell receptor (beta chain) was retrieved from a study of blood T cells in healthy people across ages. Combining a sample-barcoded 5' primer with a J-beta primer mix, a second PCR ran for about 7 to 12 cycles. TCRdb redid the calling of the 5' RACE reads with MiXCR, one entry per CDR3 protein. The sample records roughly 500,000 distinct CDR3 sequences, approximately 25% being singletons. This clonotype has just a few counts. Each donor had roughly 10 milliliters of peripheral blood drawn. Trimming took 3 bases from V and 0 from J, leaving 5 bases between them. The CDR3 covers 13 residues. The germline gives CDR1 ENHRY, CDR2 SYGVKD.

The V call is TRBV10-3, the J call TRBJ2-5; D is unclear. Input material: blood. The sequence came from a woman between 65 and 79 years old in good health. In DNA form, the CDR3 reads TGTGCCATCAGTGACGGATACCAAGAGACCCAGTACTTC. It codes for CAISDGYQETQYF.